One sample yielded the 24 T cell receptor beta chains listed below, sequenced in a study of blood T cell repertoires in COVID-19. The method was immunoSEQ multiplex PCR; TCRdb's version includes in-frame clones alone and lacks a portion of them. This table has approximately 56,000 clones, about four fifths appearing once. Sequenced material: peripheral blood. Receptors were obtained from a woman older than 75 with COVID-19, enrolled during active disease.

The chain links TRBV27 to TRBJ1-1, with 7 positions matching TRBD1. The length of the CDR3 is 13 residues. V gave up 5 bases and J gave up 1 base; unmatched junction bases: 1. Germline V gene lookup returns CDR1 MNHEY and CDR2 SMNVEV (reference sequence). CDR3 residues: CASSGTANTEAFF. CDR3 nucleotide sequence: TGTGCCAGCAGTGGGACAGCGAACACTGAAGCTTTCTTT.

This chain connects TRBV6-5 to TRBJ1-3; tentatively, D is TRBD1 (6 bases). Germline V gene data show CDR1 as MNHEY and CDR2 as SVGAGI. V dropped 1 base and J dropped 4 bases, with 11 bases sitting between them. The CDR3 extends over 15 amino acids. The CDR3 loop reads CASSYYWGRGNTIYF. In nucleotides, the CDR3 is TGTGCCAGCAGTTACTATTGGGGGCGAGGAAACACCATATATTTT.

The V call is TRBV4-1, the J call TRBJ2-6; 11 bases agree with TRBD2. Germline V CDR1 and CDR2: MGHRA, YSYEKL. V gave up 3 bases and J gave up 3 bases; unmatched junction bases: 10. The CDR3 has 19 residues. The CDR3 is CASSQNIAGGPGGANVLTF. DNA of the CDR3: TGCGCCAGCAGCCAGAATATAGCGGGAGGGCCAGGTGGGGCCAACGTCCTGACTTTC.

J is TRBJ2-3 and V is TRBV3-1 (or the pseudogene TRBV3-2), with TRBD2 as a possible D gene (6 bases). Germline CDR1 LGHDT, CDR2 YNNKEL (reference sequence). This CDR3 spans 11 amino acids. The ends were cut back, 3 bases at V and 13 bases at J, with 11 bases in the middle. The CDR3: CASSQGLGEYF. The CDR3 DNA follows: TGTGCCAGCAGCCAGGGACTCGGCGAGTATTTT.

The rearrangement links TRBV6-5 to TRBJ2-3, with D unclear. V was shortened by 0 bases and J by 5 bases, with 12 bases between the two germline ends. The CDR3 length is 15 residues. Germline V gene sequence: CDR1 MNHEY, CDR2 SVGAGI. CDR3 protein: CASSYSFRVIDTQYF. The CDR3 DNA reads TGTGCCAGCAGTTACTCATTCCGGGTTATAGATACGCAGTATTTT.

J is TRBJ2-3 and V is TRBV19, with a possible D match to TRBD2 (6 bases). Trimming cost V 7 bases and J 3 bases, with 17 bases left between them. In germline, CDR1 is LNHDA, CDR2 SQIVND (reference sequence). This CDR3 has 15 amino acids. CDR3 bases: TGTGCCAGTACCCAGGGAGGTTGGGTTACAGATACGCAGTATTTT. This gives the protein CASTQGGWVTDTQYF.

This sequence joins TRBV10-3 and TRBJ2-3; TRBD2 aligns across 7 bases. Looked up from germline, CDR1 is ENHRY and CDR2 is SYGVKD. The CDR3 is made up of 14 amino acids. V lost 2 bases to trimming and J lost 6 bases; unmatched junction nucleotides: 5. CDR3 sequence: CAISEMDGRDTQYF. CDR3 DNA sequence: TGTGCCATCAGTGAGATGGACGGGAGGGATACGCAGTATTTT.

V is TRBV19 and J is TRBJ1-1; 7 bases are a match to TRBD1. CDR1 is LNHDA, CDR2 SQIVND, per germline (reference sequence). The length of the CDR3 is 13 residues. V lost 4 bases to trimming and J lost 5 bases; unmatched junction nucleotides: 4. The CDR3 here is CASSTTGVTEAFF. CDR3 in DNA: TGTGCCAGTAGTACCACAGGGGTTACTGAAGCTTTCTTT.

This sequence joins TRBV5-1 and TRBJ2-6; TRBD1 matches 9 bases. V lost 5 bases to trimming and J lost 2 bases; unmatched junction nucleotides: 8. The CDR3 runs 17 residues. Germline CDR1 SGHRS, CDR2 YFSETQ. CDR3 nucleotides: TGCGCCAGCAGAGGGGAGGGACAGGGTACTGGGGCCAACGTCCTGACTTTC. Residues: CASRGEGQGTGANVLTF.

The chain is built from TRBV12-3 or TRBV12-4 and TRBJ1-5, with unresolved D. This CDR3 region has 12 residues. V was cut by 1 base and J by 6 bases, with 4 bases left in between. The CDR3: CASSLGLQPQHF. The CDR3 DNA reads as TGTGCCAGCAGTTTAGGACTTCAGCCCCAGCATTTT.

Only one count was recorded for this clone. The chain joins TRBV7-2 to TRBJ1-5; D is uncertain. This CDR3 comprises 13 residues. V dropped 5 bases and J dropped 5 bases, with 10 bases sitting between them. The V gene's germline CDR1 is SGHTA and CDR2 FQGNSA. The CDR3: CASSQAPHQPQHF. CDR3 in DNA: TGTGCCAGCAGCCAAGCACCCCATCAGCCCCAGCATTTT.

The chain employs TRBV3-1 (or the pseudogene TRBV3-2) and TRBJ2-7, with 9 bases lining up with TRBD2. Germline-derived CDR1 and CDR2 are LGHDT and YNNKEL (reference sequence). Trimming cost V 4 bases and J 6 bases; bases outside gene matches: 1. This CDR3 contains 12 residues. The CDR3 sequence: CASSRSGGEQYF. The CDR3 nucleotides read TGTGCCAGCAGCCGTAGCGGGGGCGAGCAGTACTTC.

The table lists this clone with a count of one. V and J are TRBV24-1 and TRBJ1-5, with D tentatively TRBD1 (6 bases). Germline V gene data show CDR1 as KGHDR and CDR2 as SFDVKD. The CDR3 spans 14 residues. The germline V and J ends were trimmed by 7 bases and 4 bases, with 13 bases remaining between them. The CDR3: CATSQGPQNQPQHF. The CDR3 bases are TGTGCCACCAGCCAGGGGCCTCAAAATCAGCCCCAGCATTTT.

This clone has a handful of counts. The CDR3, as DNA: TGTGCCAGCAGCTTAGGACTAGCGGCTTGGGGGACCCAGTACTTC. Its protein product is CASSLGLAAWGTQYF. The V and J genes are TRBV7-9 and TRBJ2-5, with 9 bases matching TRBD2. V lost 1 base, J lost 7 bases, and 7 bases stayed unmatched. The germline CDR1 and CDR2 sequences are SEHNR and FQNEAQ (reference sequence). This CDR3 is 15 amino acids long.

The chain uses TRBV19 and TRBJ2-1; the match to TRBD2 covers 8 bases. The CDR3 covers 14 residues. After removal of 2 bases from V and 14 bases from J, the junction contained 11 bases not matched to a gene. In germline, CDR1 is LNHDA, CDR2 SQIVND (reference sequence). CDR3 DNA sequence: TGTGCCAGTAGTATAACCGGGACTAGTGGTGGAAAGTTCTTC. Translated, it gives CASSITGTSGGKFF.

In its sample, this clone was seen once. The rearrangement uses TRBV19 and TRBJ2-3; D not certain. Germline loops: CDR1 LNHDA, CDR2 SQIVND (reference sequence). This CDR3 has 13 amino acids. V was clipped by 5 bases and J by 4 bases, with 10 bases between them. The CDR3 coding sequence is TGTGCCAGTAGTCCTGTGCCGGCAGATACGCAGTATTTT. Protein: CASSPVPADTQYF.

J is TRBJ2-3 and V is TRBV19; 8 bases agree with TRBD2. Losses at the gene ends were 5 bases for V and 2 bases for J; bases not matched to a gene: 3. CDR3 length: 14 amino acids. The germline V gene encodes CDR1 LNHDA and CDR2 SQIVND (reference sequence). The CDR3 protein is CASSLAGITDTQYF. The CDR3 DNA is TGTGCCAGTAGTTTAGCGGGAATCACAGATACGCAGTATTTT.

In this sample, this clone turned up once. The genes are TRBV6-5 and TRBJ2-1; D gene uncertain. This CDR3 has 14 residues. The V end was cut by 8 bases, the J end by 8 bases, with 19 bases between. Germline V CDR1 and CDR2: MNHEY, SVGAGI. The CDR3 nucleotides are TGTGCCAGCCAGGTTGCACCTCCCGGTGATGAGCAGTTCTTC. Amino acid sequence: CASQVAPPGDEQFF.

This clone has at least ten counts. The chain uses TRBV15 and TRBJ2-1, with 14 bases lining up with TRBD2. Unmatched junction bases numbered 9, after V lost 5 bases and J lost 9 bases. CDR1 is LNHNV, CDR2 YYDKDF, per germline (reference sequence). The CDR3 runs to 16 residues. The DNA for the CDR3 is TGTGCCACCAGCCGATCCGGGACTAGCGGGAGAGCTGAGCAGTTCTTC. Translated: CATSRSGTSGRAEQFF.

The J gene is TRBJ1-6, the V gene TRBV7-2; no clear D gene. Trimming removed 1 base at V and 6 bases at J, with 10 bases between. Per the germline V gene, CDR1 is SGHTA and CDR2 is FQGNSA. CDR3 length equals 15 residues. The CDR3 spells CASSLESGINSPLHF. The DNA for the CDR3 is TGTGCCAGCAGCTTAGAGTCGGGAATTAATTCACCCCTCCACTTT.

V is TRBV27 and J is TRBJ2-7; 8 bases align to TRBD1. The CDR3 covers 14 residues. The trim removed 6 bases at V and 6 bases at J, leaving 10 bases unmatched. The germline gives CDR1 MNHEY, CDR2 SMNVEV (reference sequence). The CDR3 DNA is TGTGCCAGCAGACAGGACAGGGCCGTGGGCGAGCAGTACTTC. Residues: CASRQDRAVGEQYF.

In DNA, the CDR3 is TGCGCCAGCAGCTTGGGGGCAGGGGGCCACGGGGAGCTGTTTTTT. Translation gives CASSLGAGGHGELFF. The chain has TRBV5-1 and TRBJ2-2; the match to TRBD1 covers 8 bases. The germline CDR1 and CDR2 sequences are SGHRS and YFSETQ. The ends lost 0 bases at V and 7 bases at J; junction bases unmatched: 5. This CDR3 has 15 amino acids.

The rearrangement uses TRBV5-1 and TRBJ1-1, with TRBD1 matching over 8 bases. This CDR3 spans 15 amino acids. Germline V gives CDR1 SGHRS, CDR2 YFSETQ. The junction had 7 bases not matched to a gene; V was cut back by 2 bases and J by 4 bases. This chain's CDR3 is CASSLGQGWSTEAFF. CDR3 nucleotides: TGCGCCAGCAGCTTAGGACAGGGATGGAGCACTGAAGCTTTCTTT.

The rearrangement joins TRBV18 to TRBJ2-1; 8 nucleotides agree with TRBD2. The germline gives CDR1 KGHSH, CDR2 LQKENI. The length of the CDR3 is 17 residues. The J segment lost 7 bases and the V segment lost 2 bases, leaving 13 bases of the junction unmatched. The CDR3 sequence: CASSPKAGEGRRNEQFF. CDR3 nucleotides: TGTGCCAGCTCACCAAAAGCGGGAGAGGGGCGGAGGAATGAGCAGTTCTTC. The full variable domain, in which reference TRBV18 and TRBJ2-1 provide the parts outside the CDR3, is NAGVMQNPRHLVRRRGQEARLRCSPMKGHSHVYWYRQLPEEGLKFMVYLQKENIIDESGMPKERFSAEFPKEGPSILRIQQVVRGDSAAYFCASSPKAGEGRRNEQFFGPGTRLTVL.